These 28 T cell receptor beta chains were all obtained from the same sample, sequenced in a study of blood T cells in healthy people across ages. Using a J-beta primer mix together with a sample-barcoded 5' primer, a second PCR was run for roughly 7 to 12 cycles. TCRdb processed the 5' RACE reads anew with MiXCR; each CDR3 protein has one entry. This sample yields about 930,000 distinct CDR3 sequences, of which 29% are seen a single time; around 9.6% belongs to the top ten. This sample was also put to use in a study of T cells of mothers and their children.

The sequencing sample was made of blood. These receptors were taken from a woman in her thirties or forties in good health.

Of note for this clonotype: A single base separates this from a much larger clone, so it may be a read error. DNA of the CDR3: TGTGCCAACAGCGGGGGGACAGTAGATAACGAGCAGTACTTC. This codes for CANSGGTVDNEQYF. The chain uses TRBV9 and TRBJ2-7; 9 positions agree with TRBD2. The CDR3 spans 14 residues. Germline V CDR1 and CDR2: SGDLS, YYNGEE. The entire variable domain, with the rest obtained from reference TRBV9 and TRBJ2-7, is as follows: DSGVTQTPKHLITATGQRVTLRCSPRSGDLSVYWYQQSLDQGLQFLIQYYNGEERAKGNILERFSAQQFPDLHSELNLSSLELGDSALYFCANSGGTVDNEQYFGPGTRLTVT.

This clonotype showed up just a few times. The CDR3 nucleotides read TGCAGTGCTAAAGGGGGCGCGGACACGCAGTATTTT. Translated: CSAKGGADTQYF. V and J are TRBV20-1 and TRBJ2-3, with TRBD1 identical over 7 bases. J was trimmed by 9 bases and V by 4 bases; bases with no gene match: 7. This CDR3 is 12 amino acids long. The germline V gene encodes CDR1 DFQATT and CDR2 SNEGSKA (reference sequence).

The rearrangement joins TRBV20-1 to TRBJ2-2; the D is unclear. Germline V gene data show CDR1 as DFQATT and CDR2 as SNEGSKA (reference sequence). Trimming stripped 1 base from V and 5 bases from J, with 17 bases between. This CDR3 contains 16 residues. The CDR3: CSARGFTRFGTGELFF. In DNA, the CDR3 is TGCAGTGCTAGAGGATTTACAAGGTTTGGGACCGGGGAGCTGTTTTTT.

This clonotype was seen just once. A much bigger clone sits one base away, suggesting this may be a read error. The chain couples TRBV7-7 to TRBJ2-1; no reliable D call. The CDR3 extends over 13 amino acids. In germline, CDR1 is SSHAT, CDR2 FNYEAQ (reference sequence). The CDR3 region has the DNA TGTGCTAGCAGCTTAGAAAACATCAGCGAGCAGTTCTTC. It specifies CASSLENISEQFF.

This clonotype was counted only a few times. CDR3 bases: TGCAGTGCTCGACTAGCGGCCCAAGAGACCCAGTACTTC. It encodes CSARLAAQETQYF. The gene calls are TRBV20-1 and TRBJ2-5; 9 nucleotides line up with TRBD2. Germline V CDR1 and CDR2: DFQATT, SNEGSKA (reference sequence). Germline trimming cut 5 bases from V and 1 base from J; bases unmatched to any gene: 2. The CDR3 loop spans 13 amino acids.

Many counts were recorded for this clonotype. V and J are TRBV29-1 and TRBJ2-3, with D hard to call. The germline V and J ends were trimmed by 2 bases and 2 bases, with 11 bases remaining between them. CDR3 length equals 14 residues. Germline V gene data show CDR1 as SQVTM and CDR2 as ANQGSEA. Written as DNA, the CDR3 is TGCAGCGTTGAACGTGACATCAACACAGATACGCAGTATTTT. Encoded protein: CSVERDINTDTQYF.

This sequence joins TRBV27 and TRBJ2-7; possibly TRBD1 for D (6 bases). The CDR3 sequence is 15 residues long. Germline V CDR1 and CDR2: MNHEY, SMNVEV (reference sequence). The V end was cut by 1 base, the J end by 2 bases, with 12 bases between. Here the CDR3 DNA reads TGTGCCAGCAGTTTATTAGACAGGCAGACCTACGAGCAGTACTTC. Its protein product is CASSLLDRQTYEQYF.

This clonotype was detected many times. This chain uses TRBV6-1 with TRBJ2-7, with 9 positions matching TRBD1. CDR1 and CDR2 (germline): MNHNS, SASEGT. The length of the CDR3 is 13 residues. Trimming removed 5 bases from V and 3 bases from J; junction bases left unmatched: 2. The CDR3 DNA follows: TGTGCCAGCAGTCGGACAGGGGTCTACGAGCAGTACTTC. It encodes CASSRTGVYEQYF.

The chain carries TRBV7-2 and TRBJ2-7; 15 positions match TRBD2. Trimming at V came to 5 bases and at J to 1 base, leaving 15 bases not matched to a gene. This CDR3 has 20 amino acids. Germline CDR1 SGHTA, CDR2 FQGNSA. The CDR3 bases are TGTGCCAGCAGCCCAAGAGCGGGGACTAGCGGGGGGAGGGGGTCCTACGAGCAGTACTTC. Its protein is CASSPRAGTSGGRGSYEQYF.

V usage is TRBV20-1 and J usage is TRBJ1-1, with D perhaps TRBD1 (5 bases). The CDR3 length is 17 residues. The ends were cut back, 0 bases at V and 1 base at J, with 18 bases in the middle. From germline, CDR1 is DFQATT and CDR2 SNEGSKA (reference sequence). The chain's CDR3 is CSARDRGVRERNTEAFF. The CDR3 bases are TGCAGTGCTAGAGATCGAGGGGTCAGGGAAAGGAACACTGAAGCTTTCTTT.

This clonotype was picked up a small number of times. The chain recombines TRBV4-3 with TRBJ1-2; no firm D call. The CDR3 has 18 residues. Per the germline V gene, CDR1 is LGHNA and CDR2 is YSLEER. V was trimmed by 0 bases and J by 0 bases, leaving 17 bases between them. The CDR3 DNA reads TGCGCCAGCAGCCAAGACCGCCTAGAGGGAATTCCTAACTATGGCTACACCTTC. Encoded protein: CASSQDRLEGIPNYGYTF.

The chain has TRBV28 and TRBJ2-5, with D possibly matching TRBD2 (7 bases). The germline V gene has CDR1 MDHEN and CDR2 SYDVKM. The CDR3 has 15 residues. The V end lost 7 bases, the J end lost 2 bases, and 17 bases lay between the germline ends. In DNA, the CDR3 is TGTGCCAGCACTCCCCGCGGGGGCAGGCAAGAGACCCAGTACTTC. Its protein product is CASTPRGGRQETQYF.

This clonotype has at least ten counts. The chain combines TRBV6-2 or TRBV6-3 with TRBJ2-7, with D unresolved. The germline V gene encodes CDR1 MNHEY and CDR2 SVGEGT. The CDR3 runs to 14 residues. V lost 7 bases and J 2 bases, leaving 15 bases between the germline ends. The CDR3 loop is CASNRLSGPYEQYF. CDR3 sequence (DNA): TGTGCCAGCAATCGACTGAGTGGACCCTACGAGCAGTACTTC.

This clonotype was found a few times. J is TRBJ2-3 and V is TRBV5-1; tentative D call: TRBD1 (6 bases). This CDR3 is 14 amino acids long. V gave up 7 bases and J gave up 4 bases, with 16 bases separating them. CDR1 and CDR2 from the germline V gene are SGHRS and YFSETQ. The DNA of the CDR3 is TGCGCCAGCCTGGATGGGCAGGGGTCAGATACGCAGTATTTT. It is translated as CASLDGQGSDTQYF.

In this sample, this clonotype turned up many times. The chain is built from TRBV7-9 and TRBJ2-7; 7 positions match TRBD1. The J segment lost 1 base and the V segment lost 5 bases, leaving 14 bases of the junction unmatched. Germline CDR1 SEHNR, CDR2 FQNEAQ (reference sequence). The CDR3 is 17 amino acids. For the CDR3, the DNA is TGTGCCAGCAGCCGAGGGGCCGGGGACAGCTATTCCTACGAGCAGTACTTC. Protein sequence: CASSRGAGDSYSYEQYF.

This clonotype showed up many times. The chain employs TRBV6-6 and TRBJ2-7; no definite D call. The CDR3 totals 15 residues. Between the trimmed V and J ends, which lost 5 bases and 5 bases, there was a span of 19 bases. CDR1 is MNHNY, CDR2 SVGAGI, per germline (reference sequence). Here the CDR3 DNA reads TGTGCCAGCAGTCCCCAGAGTCCGGTAATCCACGAGCAGTACTTC. Its protein product is CASSPQSPVIHEQYF.

This clonotype was detected only a few times. The chain employs TRBV6-2 or TRBV6-3 and TRBJ1-2; perhaps TRBD1 as D (6 bases). V was shortened by 4 bases and J by 6 bases, with 24 bases between the two germline ends. The germline V gene encodes CDR1 MNHEY and CDR2 SVGEGT. This CDR3 has 17 residues. Here the CDR3 DNA reads TGTGCCAGCAGTTCGAAGTTGAAAGGACACAGGGTCCATGGCTACACCTTC. It specifies CASSSKLKGHRVHGYTF.

The table lists this clonotype with many counts. This rearrangement joins TRBV28 to TRBJ2-7; the D call may be TRBD1 or TRBD2 (6 bases each). The germline CDR1 and CDR2 sequences are MDHEN and SYDVKM. V was trimmed by 7 bases and J by 2 bases, leaving 18 bases between them. CDR3 length: 15 amino acids. The CDR3 nucleotides are TGTGCCAGCAAAACCGGGGGCCCTGAAACCTACGAGCAGTACTTC. It specifies CASKTGGPETYEQYF.

A word on this clonotype: It is likely a read error, because the conserved phenylalanine at the end of the CDR3 is missing. V and J are TRBV7-9 and TRBJ1-1; possible D gene TRBD1, 6 bases. V lost 1 base, J lost 4 bases, and 10 bases lay in between. The CDR3 totals 14 residues. The V gene's germline CDR1 is SEHNR and CDR2 FQNEAQ (reference sequence). CDR3 coding DNA: TGTGCCAGCAGCTTAGAGGGGGTTGGCACTGAAGCTTTCTCT. It translates to CASSLEGVGTEAFS.

There are many counts of this clonotype. This sequence joins TRBV4-1 and TRBJ2-7; no clear D. Germline CDR1 is MGHRA and CDR2 is YSYEKL. CDR3 length equals 15 residues. V shed 2 bases and J shed 0 bases, with 11 bases lying between them. The CDR3: CASSQSTGFSYEQYF. Here the CDR3 DNA reads TGCGCCAGCAGCCAATCAACCGGTTTCTCCTACGAGCAGTACTTC.

In this sample, this clonotype turned up many times. The chain combines TRBV15 with TRBJ2-1, with D perhaps TRBD1 (5 bases). CDR1 and CDR2 from the germline V gene are LNHNV and YYDKDF (reference sequence). The CDR3 is made up of 14 amino acids. This CDR3 is CASRRGSSYNEQFF. DNA for the CDR3: TGTGCTTCAAGAAGGGGTTCCTCCTACAATGAGCAGTTCTTC.

The CDR3 loop is CASSHDGGATNTGELFF. CDR3 nucleotide sequence: TGCGCCAGCAGCCATGATGGGGGAGCTACGAACACCGGGGAGCTGTTTTTT. V is TRBV4-1 and J is TRBJ2-2; tentatively, D is TRBD1 or TRBD2 (5 bases each). The germline V gene has CDR1 MGHRA and CDR2 YSYEKL. The CDR3 sequence is 17 residues long. Trimming took 3 bases from V and 0 from J, leaving 14 bases between them.

This clonotype was picked up many times. The chain uses TRBV4-3 and TRBJ1-4; a weak D match, TRBD1 (6 bases). The CDR3 consists of 16 residues. V dropped 0 bases and J dropped 5 bases, with 13 bases sitting between them. Per the germline V gene, CDR1 is LGHNA and CDR2 is YSLEER. CDR3 amino acids: CASSQDPGAVNEKLFF. Here the CDR3 DNA reads TGCGCCAGCAGCCAAGACCCGGGGGCGGTGAATGAAAAACTGTTTTTT.

This clonotype turned up a few times. V usage is TRBV27 and J usage is TRBJ1-4; 7 bases agree with TRBD1. The junction had 6 bases not matched to a gene; V was cut back by 4 bases and J by 7 bases. The CDR3 has 14 amino acids. CDR1 is MNHEY and CDR2 is SMNVEV in the germline V gene (reference sequence). CDR3 in amino acids: CASSYQGDREKLFF. DNA for the CDR3: TGTGCCAGCAGTTACCAGGGGGACCGTGAAAAACTGTTTTTT. The full variable domain, its missing parts supplied by reference TRBV27 and TRBJ1-4, is EAQVTQNPRYLITVTGKKLTVTCSQNMNHEYMSWYRQDPGLGLRQIYYSMNVEVTDKGDVPEGYKVSRKEKRNFPLILESPSPNQTSLYFCASSYQGDREKLFFGSGTQLSVL.

The J gene is TRBJ1-4, the V gene TRBV5-1; possible D gene TRBD1, 5 bases. Germline V gene sequence: CDR1 SGHRS, CDR2 YFSETQ. The CDR3 extends over 15 amino acids. Trimming removed 0 bases from V and 6 bases from J, with 12 bases in between. The CDR3 DNA reads as TGCGCCAGCAGCTTGGCCAGTCAGGGAGATGAAAAACTGTTTTTT. This sequence encodes CASSLASQGDEKLFF.

A note on this clonotype: Given a much more abundant clone one base away, this may be a read error. CDR3: CASSHMTHTEAFF. CDR3 in DNA: TGTGCCAGCAGCCATATGACCCACACTGAAGCTTTCTTT. The V and J genes are TRBV9 and TRBJ1-1, with no clear D. The CDR3 consists of 13 residues. Germline-derived CDR1 and CDR2 are SGDLS and YYNGEE. The V end lost 4 bases, the J end lost 3 bases, and 10 bases lay between the germline ends.

The chain employs TRBV10-3 and TRBJ2-1; D tentatively reads TRBD1 or TRBD2 (5 bases each). The CDR3 runs 13 residues. Germline CDR1 is ENHRY and CDR2 is SYGVKD. V shed 6 bases and J shed 9 bases, with 15 bases lying between them. CDR3 DNA sequence: TGTGCCATCAGACCTCAGGGAGTGGGTGAGCAGTTCTTC. It translates to CAIRPQGVGEQFF.

Turning to this clonotype: This sequence may be a read error, since a much larger clone differs from it by one base. The chain combines TRBV20-1 with TRBJ2-5; D unclear. V shed 6 bases and J shed 6 bases, with 14 bases lying between them. Per germline, CDR1 DFQATT and CDR2 SNEGSKA (reference sequence). The CDR3 totals 12 residues. CDR3 nucleotides: TGCAGTGCGGTGGAACCAAGGAAGACCCAGTACTTC. Translating gives CSAVEPRKTQYF.